A selection of T cell receptor beta chains follows, all from one sample in a study of T cell responses to AZD1222 COVID-19 vaccine. Profiled with immunoSEQ multiplex PCR; TCRdb holds only in-frame clones, not every one. Altogether some 130,000 clones are present, roughly 90% being singletons, with the ten largest covering just under 6.5%. The starting material was peripheral blood, obtained on day 0 of AZD1222 vaccination. The receptor source for this set is an adult in good health. The CDR3 runs from the conserved cysteine through the conserved F or W. D genes are given only for firm matches. The size entry is marked missing in some rows and otherwise reads once, few, many or a size class.

j_call: TRBJ1-2
clone_size: medium-sized
d_call: TRBD1
v_call: TRBV19
cdr3_aa: CASSMGTGFGYTF
cdr3_nt: TGTGCCAGTAGTATGGGGACAGGGTTTGGCTACACCTTC

j_call: TRBJ1-4
clone_size: -
d_call: TRBD1
v_call: TRBV6-6
cdr3_aa: CASRLKGGEGEKLFF
cdr3_nt: TGTGCCAGCAGACTAAAAGGGGGCGAAGGGGAAAAACTGTTTTTT

j_call: TRBJ1-1
clone_size: -
d_call: -
v_call: TRBV19
cdr3_aa: CASSIEGDTEAFF
cdr3_nt: TGTGCCAGTAGTATAGAAGGCGACACTGAAGCTTTCTTT

j_call: TRBJ1-5
clone_size: -
d_call: TRBD1
v_call: TRBV4-2
cdr3_aa: CASSQGGQGEWQPQHF
cdr3_nt: TGTGCCAGCAGCCAAGGGGGGCAGGGGGAATGGCAGCCCCAGCATTTT

j_call: TRBJ1-1
clone_size: -
d_call: -
v_call: TRBV5-6
cdr3_aa: CASSLFWQPRGGGEAEAFF
cdr3_nt: TGTGCCAGCAGCTTGTTTTGGCAGCCAAGGGGAGGGGGTGAGGCTGAAGCTTTCTTT

j_call: TRBJ1-6
clone_size: -
d_call: -
v_call: TRBV27
cdr3_aa: CASSLWGYNSPLHF
cdr3_nt: TGTGCCAGCAGTTTATGGGGCTATAATTCACCCCTCCACTTT

j_call: TRBJ1-6
clone_size: once
d_call: -
v_call: TRBV5-1
cdr3_aa: CASSLEAQGPYNSPLHF
cdr3_nt: TGCGCCAGCAGCTTGGAGGCCCAGGGGCCCTATAATTCACCCCTCCACTTT

j_call: TRBJ1-6
clone_size: -
d_call: -
v_call: TRBV19
cdr3_aa: CASSIPQGNSPLHF
cdr3_nt: TGTGCCAGTAGTATCCCACAGGGAAATTCACCCCTCCACTTT

j_call: TRBJ2-3
clone_size: once
d_call: -
v_call: TRBV9
cdr3_aa: CASSVGGHTDTQYF
cdr3_nt: TGTGCCAGCAGCGTGGGGGGACACACAGATACGCAGTATTTT

j_call: TRBJ1-5
clone_size: once
d_call: -
v_call: TRBV7-2
cdr3_aa: CASSLMNQPQHF
cdr3_nt: TGTGCCAGCAGCTTAATGAATCAGCCCCAGCATTTT

j_call: TRBJ2-1
clone_size: -
d_call: -
v_call: TRBV20-1
cdr3_aa: CSARDNEQFF
cdr3_nt: TGCAGTGCTAGAGACAATGAGCAGTTCTTC

j_call: TRBJ2-3
clone_size: -
d_call: -
v_call: TRBV5-6
cdr3_aa: CASSPNRGGTQYF
cdr3_nt: TGTGCCAGCAGCCCTAACAGGGGAGGTACGCAGTATTTT

j_call: TRBJ1-5
clone_size: few
d_call: -
v_call: TRBV6-5
cdr3_aa: CASNGPGNQPQHF
cdr3_nt: TGTGCCAGCAATGGGCCGGGAAATCAGCCCCAGCATTTT

j_call: TRBJ2-7
clone_size: -
d_call: TRBD2
v_call: TRBV3-1/TRBV3-2
cdr3_aa: CASSQVAGTSYEQYF
cdr3_nt: TGTGCCAGCAGCCAAGTAGCGGGGACCTCCTACGAGCAGTACTTC

j_call: TRBJ1-6
clone_size: -
d_call: -
v_call: TRBV29-1
cdr3_aa: CSVQGSSYNSPLHF
cdr3_nt: TGCAGCGTTCAGGGGAGCTCCTATAATTCACCCCTCCACTTT

j_call: TRBJ1-5
clone_size: -
d_call: -
v_call: TRBV6-6
cdr3_aa: CASNNLPPTSNQPQHF
cdr3_nt: TGTGCCAGCAACAACCTTCCCCCAACGAGCAATCAGCCCCAGCATTTT

j_call: TRBJ1-2
clone_size: -
d_call: -
v_call: TRBV14
cdr3_aa: CASSPGPWGYTF
cdr3_nt: TGTGCCAGCAGCCCTGGCCCTTGGGGGTACACCTTC

j_call: TRBJ1-1
clone_size: -
d_call: -
v_call: TRBV6-2/TRBV6-3
cdr3_aa: CASSLGLRMNTEAFF
cdr3_nt: TGTGCCAGCAGCCTTGGACTTAGAATGAACACTGAAGCTTTCTTT

j_call: TRBJ1-1
clone_size: -
d_call: -
v_call: TRBV10-1
cdr3_aa: CARGVRAEAFF
cdr3_nt: TGCGCCAGGGGCGTAAGGGCTGAAGCTTTCTTT

j_call: TRBJ1-3
clone_size: -
d_call: -
v_call: TRBV5-4
cdr3_aa: CASSPDVIGAGNTIYF
cdr3_nt: TGTGCCAGCAGCCCCGACGTTATAGGGGCTGGAAACACCATATATTTT

j_call: TRBJ2-5
clone_size: -
d_call: TRBD1
v_call: TRBV5-1
cdr3_aa: CASSTGQGIEETQYF
cdr3_nt: TGCGCCAGCAGCACAGGACAGGGGATTGAAGAGACCCAGTACTTC

j_call: TRBJ2-1
clone_size: -
d_call: -
v_call: TRBV6-5
cdr3_aa: CASSYQVNEQFF
cdr3_nt: TGTGCCAGCAGTTACCAGGTCAATGAGCAGTTCTTC

j_call: TRBJ1-3
clone_size: -
d_call: -
v_call: TRBV13
cdr3_aa: CASSFGGNTIYF
cdr3_nt: TGTGCCAGCAGCTTTGGTGGAAACACCATATATTTT

j_call: TRBJ1-2
clone_size: few
d_call: -
v_call: TRBV19
cdr3_aa: CASQSEDGRVEGYTF
cdr3_nt: TGTGCCAGCCAGTCGGAGGACGGACGGGTTGAGGGCTACACCTTC

j_call: TRBJ2-1
clone_size: -
d_call: -
v_call: TRBV27
cdr3_aa: CASSQSTGYEQFF
cdr3_nt: TGTGCCAGCAGTCAATCGACCGGGTATGAGCAGTTCTTC

j_call: TRBJ2-2
clone_size: -
d_call: -
v_call: TRBV4-1
cdr3_aa: CASSPLPRMGLFF
cdr3_nt: TGCGCCAGCAGCCCCTTGCCCAGAATGGGGCTGTTTTTT

j_call: TRBJ1-2
clone_size: -
d_call: -
v_call: TRBV6-1
cdr3_aa: CASSANYRVDVYGYTF
cdr3_nt: TGTGCCAGCAGTGCTAACTACAGGGTAGATGTCTATGGCTACACCTTC

j_call: TRBJ2-7
clone_size: -
d_call: -
v_call: TRBV12-5
cdr3_aa: CASGSGTPRYEQYF
cdr3_nt: TGTGCTAGTGGTTCTGGGACACCGCGCTACGAGCAGTACTTC